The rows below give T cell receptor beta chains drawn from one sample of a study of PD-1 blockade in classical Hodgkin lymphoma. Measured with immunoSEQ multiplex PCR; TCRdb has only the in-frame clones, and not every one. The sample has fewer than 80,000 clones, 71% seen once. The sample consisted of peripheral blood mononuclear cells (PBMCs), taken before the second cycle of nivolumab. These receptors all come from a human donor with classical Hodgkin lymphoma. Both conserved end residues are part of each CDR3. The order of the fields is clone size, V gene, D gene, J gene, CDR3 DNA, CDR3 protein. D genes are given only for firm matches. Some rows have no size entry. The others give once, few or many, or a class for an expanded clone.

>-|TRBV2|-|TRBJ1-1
TGTGCCAGCAGTGATGTAGGGCACACTGAAGCTTTCTTT
CASSDVGHTEAFF
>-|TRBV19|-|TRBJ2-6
TGTGCCAGTAGTGAGTGGGACTCTGGGGCCAACGTCCTGACTTTC
CASSEWDSGANVLTF
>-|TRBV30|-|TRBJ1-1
TGTGCCTGGAGCCCCCAGGCGAGTGAAGCTTTCTTT
CAWSPQASEAFF
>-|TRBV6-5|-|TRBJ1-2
TGTGCCAGCAGTTACGACGGGGGAAGCGGCTACACCTTC
CASSYDGGSGYTF
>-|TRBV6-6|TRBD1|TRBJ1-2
TGTGCCAGCAGTTACTCGACAGGGGGTGATGGCTACACCTTC
CASSYSTGGDGYTF
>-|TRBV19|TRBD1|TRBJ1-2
TGTGCCAGTAGTACAACCGGGACAGGGGGTTATGGCTACACCTTC
CASSTTGTGGYGYTF
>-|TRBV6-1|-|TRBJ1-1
TGTGCCAGCAGTGAACGGGGGGCGGGGAACACTGAAGCTTTCTTT
CASSERGAGNTEAFF
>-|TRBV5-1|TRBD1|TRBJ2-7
TGCGCCAGCAGCAGCCTAGGGACAGAAGTTACCTACGAGCAGTACTTC
CASSSLGTEVTYEQYF
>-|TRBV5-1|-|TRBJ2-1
TGCGCCAGCAGCTTGGAGGGACTGTACAATGAGCAGTTCTTC
CASSLEGLYNEQFF
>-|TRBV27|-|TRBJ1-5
TGTGCCAGCAGTCCTAACCCGAATCAGCCCCAGCATTTT
CASSPNPNQPQHF
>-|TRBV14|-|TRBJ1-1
TGTGCCAGCAGCCGATGGGGGGACACTGAAGCTTTCTTT
CASSRWGDTEAFF
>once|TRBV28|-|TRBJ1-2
TGTGCCAGCACCGTAATTTCGGGTGGCTACACCTTC
CASTVISGGYTF
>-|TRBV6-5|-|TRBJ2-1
TGTGCCAGCAGTTACTCAGACAATGAGCAGTTCTTC
CASSYSDNEQFF
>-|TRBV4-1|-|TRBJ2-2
TGCGCCACCAGAGCAGGGGGGTTGGCCGGGGAGCTGTTTTTT
CATRAGGLAGELFF
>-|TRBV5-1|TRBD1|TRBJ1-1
TGCGCCAGCAGCCTAGTAGGACAGGGCTACACTGAAGCTTTCTTT
CASSLVGQGYTEAFF
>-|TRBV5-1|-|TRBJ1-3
TGCGCCAGCAGCGGGGGGCCACAGGTTTCTGGAAACACCATATATTTT
CASSGGPQVSGNTIYF
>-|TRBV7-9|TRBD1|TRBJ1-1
TGTGCCAGCAGCCCTAAGACAGGGGGTACGATGAACACTGAAGCTTTCTTT
CASSPKTGGTMNTEAFF
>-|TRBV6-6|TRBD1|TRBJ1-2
TGTGCCAGCAGGCTTTCCCGGGACAGGAGCTATGGCTACACCTTC
CASRLSRDRSYGYTF
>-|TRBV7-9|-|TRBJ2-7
TGTGCCAGCAGCTTGCAGGGTTACGAGCAGTACTTC
CASSLQGYEQYF
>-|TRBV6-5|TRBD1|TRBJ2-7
TGTGCCAGCAGTTACCGACAGGGGCCCGAGCAGTACTTC
CASSYRQGPEQYF
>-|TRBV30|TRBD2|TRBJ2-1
TGTGCCTGGAAGGCGGCGGGGGGGCCAGGGTCCTACAATGAGCAGTTCTTC
CAWKAAGGPGSYNEQFF
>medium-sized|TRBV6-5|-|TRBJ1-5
TGTGCCAGCAGCAACCACAGGAACAATCAGCCCCAGCATTTT
CASSNHRNNQPQHF
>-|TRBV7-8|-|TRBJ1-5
TGTGCCAGCAGCTTAGTGGCACAGGCATACAATCAGCCCCAGCATTTT
CASSLVAQAYNQPQHF
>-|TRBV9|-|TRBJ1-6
TGTGCCAGCAGCGTAGGCGGGGGTGGTTCACCCCTCCACTTT
CASSVGGGGSPLHF
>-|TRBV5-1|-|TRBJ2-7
TGCGCCAGCAGCTTGCGGGCCAGGGACCCCTACGAGCAGTACTTC
CASSLRARDPYEQYF
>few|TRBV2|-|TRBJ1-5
TGTGCCAGCAGTGAAGGAGGAGTTAGCAATCAGCCCCAGCATTTT
CASSEGGVSNQPQHF
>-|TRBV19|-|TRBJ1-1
TGTGCCAGTAGTATAGGCAGGAACACTGAAGCTTTCTTT
CASSIGRNTEAFF
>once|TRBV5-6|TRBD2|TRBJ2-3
TGTGCCAGCAGCGGGGGCGGGAGGGCCGCAGATACGCAGTATTTT
CASSGGGRAADTQYF
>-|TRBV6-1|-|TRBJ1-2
TGTGCCAGCAGTGAAGGGGGAAGGGAGAAAGGCTACACCTTC
CASSEGGREKGYTF
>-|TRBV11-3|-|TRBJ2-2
TGTGCCAGCAGCCGACTAGGAAACACCGGGGAGCTGTTTTTT
CASSRLGNTGELFF
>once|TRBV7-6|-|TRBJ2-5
TGTGCCAGCAGCCTGACCGGGACCCCTGTGGGGGAGACCCAGTACTTC
CASSLTGTPVGETQYF
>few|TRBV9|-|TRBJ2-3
TGTGCCAGCAGCGTAGCTCTAACAACTAGCACAGATACGCAGTATTTT
CASSVALTTSTDTQYF
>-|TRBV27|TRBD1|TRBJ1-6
TGTGCCAGCAGTTTCGGGGACAGCCCATATAATTCACCCCTCCACTTT
CASSFGDSPYNSPLHF
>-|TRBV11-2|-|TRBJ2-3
TGTGCCAGCAGCTTAGCCGGGAGCCTCACAGATACGCAGTATTTT
CASSLAGSLTDTQYF
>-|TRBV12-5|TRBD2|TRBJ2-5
TGTGCTAGTGCCCTGACTAGCGGGGGGAAGACCCAGTACTTC
CASALTSGGKTQYF
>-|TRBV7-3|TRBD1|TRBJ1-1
TGTGCCAGCAGCTCAATGACAGGGCACACTGAAGCTTTCTTT
CASSSMTGHTEAFF
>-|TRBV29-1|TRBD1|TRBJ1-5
TGCAGCGTTGAGGAGGGGGCTGGTCAGCCCCAGCATTTT
CSVEEGAGQPQHF
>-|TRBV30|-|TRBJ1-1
TGTGCCTGGAGTGTGGACGCGATCACTGAAGCTTTCTTT
CAWSVDAITEAFF
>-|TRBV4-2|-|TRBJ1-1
TGTGCCAGCAGAGAATTTACGACAGAGAACACTGAAGCTTTCTTT
CASREFTTENTEAFF
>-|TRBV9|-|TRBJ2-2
TGTGCCAGCAGCGTAGTGGTGACTACCATGAACACCGGGGAGCTGTTTTTT
CASSVVVTTMNTGELFF
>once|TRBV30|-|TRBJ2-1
TGTGCCTGGAGTGAGCCTCCCGGAGGCAATGAGCAGTTCTTC
CAWSEPPGGNEQFF
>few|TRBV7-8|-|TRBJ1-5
TGTGCCAGCAGCTTAGCATGGGGAGATCAGCCCCAGCATTTT
CASSLAWGDQPQHF
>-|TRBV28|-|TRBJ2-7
TGTGCCAGCAAGGGTACCCTCTACGAGCAGTACTTC
CASKGTLYEQYF
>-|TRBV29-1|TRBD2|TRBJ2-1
TGCAGCGTTCGACTAGCGGGAGAAAATGAGCAGTTCTTC
CSVRLAGENEQFF
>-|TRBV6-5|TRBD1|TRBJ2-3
TGTGCCAGCAGGAAGACAGGGGGCACAGATACGCAGTATTTT
CASRKTGGTDTQYF
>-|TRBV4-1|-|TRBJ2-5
TGCGCCAGCAGCCAAGCGGGGGCCCAAGAGACCCAGTACTTC
CASSQAGAQETQYF
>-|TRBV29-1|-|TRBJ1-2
TGCAGCGTTGAGGTCGGGACCTCTGGGGGCTACACCTTC
CSVEVGTSGGYTF
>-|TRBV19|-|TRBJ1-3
TGTGCCAGTAGTATTTCCCTGGGACGGAACTCTGGAAACACCATATATTTT
CASSISLGRNSGNTIYF
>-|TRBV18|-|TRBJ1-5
TGTGCCAGCTCCAAGAGCGCGGATGACAATCAGCCCCAGCATTTT
CASSKSADDNQPQHF
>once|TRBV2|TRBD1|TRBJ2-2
TGTGCCAGCAGTTGGACAGGGGCGAACACCGGGGAGCTGTTTTTT
CASSWTGANTGELFF
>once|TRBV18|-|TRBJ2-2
TGTGCCAGCTCACCACCGTCAGACTACACCGGGGAGCTGTTTTTT
CASSPPSDYTGELFF
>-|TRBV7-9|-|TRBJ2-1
TGTGCCAGCAGGGGGGGTAGAGCCTACAATGAGCAGTTCTTC
CASRGGRAYNEQFF
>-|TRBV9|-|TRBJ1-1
TGTGCCAGCAGCGTAGCGACAAGTATGAACACTGAAGCTTTCTTT
CASSVATSMNTEAFF
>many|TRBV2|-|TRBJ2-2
TGTGCCAGCAGTCCCGGCCCGAAGGCGTCCGGGGAGCTGTTTTTT
CASSPGPKASGELFF
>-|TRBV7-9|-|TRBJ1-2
TGTGCCAGCAGCCCCGGTGGGGGACCCGACTATGGCTACACCTTC
CASSPGGGPDYGYTF
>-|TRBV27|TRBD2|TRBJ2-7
TGTGCCAGCTCCTCGGGGGGGGTAGGCTACGAGCAGTACTTC
CASSSGGVGYEQYF
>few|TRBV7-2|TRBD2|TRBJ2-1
TGTGCCAGCAGCTTGACTAGCGGGAGGGAATACAATGAGCAGTTCTTC
CASSLTSGREYNEQFF
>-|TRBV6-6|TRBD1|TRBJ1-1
TGTGCCAGCAGTTCCGGACAGGGCGAGAACACTGAAGCTTTCTTT
CASSSGQGENTEAFF